One T cell receptor (beta chain) is described in this entry. Profiling relied on immunoSEQ multiplex PCR, and the TCRdb table lists in-frame clones only, not all of them. The sample includes over 250,000 clones, about 91% of them seen just once. During active infection, Seattle patients enrolled and were then monitored through disease. The sample is drawn from a study of blood T cell repertoires in COVID-19. About the study: Donors in the United States, Italy and Spain gave samples during acute or convalescent COVID-19.

CDR3 length: 14 residues. In germline, CDR1 is LNHDA, CDR2 SQIVND (reference sequence). Trimming shortened V by 2 bases and J by 10 bases, and 15 bases separated the two germline ends. This chain joins TRBV19 and TRBJ2-1, with D maybe TRBD2 (6 bases). The specimen was peripheral blood. The receptor comes from a person aged 18-35 years with COVID-19, enrolled during active disease. The CDR3 here is CASSISLGSLEQFF. As DNA, the CDR3 is TGTGCCAGTAGTATATCACTCGGGAGTTTGGAGCAGTTCTTC.